This T cell receptor beta chain stems from a study of blood T cell repertoires in COVID-19. Study summary: T cells, B-cell-depleted T cells, or PBMCs supplied cDNA or gDNA.

CDR1 and CDR2 from the germline V gene are MDHEN and SYDVKM. This CDR3 contains 15 residues. The V end was cut by 2 bases, the J end by 0 bases, with 11 bases between. The method was immunoSEQ multiplex PCR; TCRdb's version includes in-frame clones alone and lacks a portion of them. The sample consists of about 300,000 clones, around 89% of them appearing once. Specimen: peripheral blood. The chain carries TRBV28 and TRBJ2-7, with D possibly being TRBD1 (6 bases). This TCR was recovered from a woman between 50 and 59 years old with COVID-19, enrolled during active disease. CDR3 DNA: TGTGCCAGCAGTTTACAAGGGGGATCCTCCTACGAGCAGTACTTC. Its protein product is CASSLQGGSSYEQYF.